These 19 T cell receptor beta chains were sequenced from one sample in a study of CD8 T cells in ankylosing spondylitis. Which antigens these TCRs recognize remains unknown. In TCRdb, the 5' RACE reads were re-called with MiXCR into one record per CDR3 protein. The table shows a few hundred thousand distinct CDR3 sequences, with 7% to 8% occurring only once. Points from the study as a whole: Roughly eight highly homologous variants made up a TCR beta motif that seemed to typify ankylosing spondylitis blood.

The source material was blood, either unsorted or a sorted T cell fraction (not recorded which). All receptors derive from a male donor with ankylosing spondylitis.

There are many counts of this clonotype. The rearrangement uses TRBV7-8 and TRBJ2-7; a possible D gene is TRBD1 (6 bases). Germline V gene sequence: CDR1 SGHVS, CDR2 FQNEAQ. With 4 bases removed from V and 1 base from J, the gap between germline ends came to 17 bases. This CDR3 region has 16 residues. The CDR3 sequence is CASSSQNRDTSYEQYF. CDR3 DNA: TGTGCCAGCAGCTCCCAAAACCGGGACACTTCCTACGAGCAGTACTTC.

This clonotype was seen many times. V is TRBV20-1 and J is TRBJ2-1, with D possibly matching TRBD2 (6 bases). Germline CDR1 reads DFQATT; CDR2 reads SNEGSKA (reference sequence). The CDR3 contains 15 residues. Trimming shortened V by 7 bases and J by 6 bases, and 22 bases separated the two germline ends. CDR3 sequence reads: CSVPPGLTLINEQFF. As DNA, the CDR3 is TGCAGTGTACCCCCGGGACTGACGTTAATCAATGAGCAGTTCTTC.

The J gene is TRBJ1-6, the V gene TRBV6-2 or TRBV6-3; D is ambiguous. The germline gives CDR1 MNHEY, CDR2 SVGEGT. CDR3 size: 18 residues. Between the trimmed V and J ends, which lost 0 bases and 0 bases, there was a span of 12 bases. The CDR3 DNA reads TGTGCCAGCAGTTACTCGAGAACTGGCAGCTCCTATAATTCACCCCTCCACTTT. It encodes CASSYSRTGSSYNSPLHF.

This clonotype has a count of ten or more. CDR3 region: CASSLRPLAVLYEQYF. The CDR3 DNA is TGTGCCAGCAGCTTACGTCCACTAGCGGTGCTCTACGAGCAGTACTTC. The chain has TRBV7-2 and TRBJ2-7; TRBD2 matches 8 bases. The CDR3 loop spans 16 amino acids. Losses at the gene ends were 2 bases for V and 3 bases for J; bases not matched to a gene: 9. The germline CDR1 and CDR2 sequences are SGHTA and FQGNSA.

This clonotype was counted between two and nine times. The chain recombines TRBV7-8 with TRBJ2-3, with TRBD2 identical over 10 bases. The CDR3 runs to 17 residues. J gave up 2 bases and V 5 bases, and 10 bases lay outside the gene matches. Germline CDR1 reads SGHVS; CDR2 reads FQNEAQ. As DNA, the CDR3 is TGTGCCAGCAGCGCAGGAGCGGGAGGGCCAGTCACAGATACGCAGTATTTT. Amino acids: CASSAGAGGPVTDTQYF.

The J gene is TRBJ2-7, the V gene TRBV10-3; 8 bases match TRBD1. Germline CDR1 reads ENHRY; CDR2 reads SYGVKD. CDR3 length: 13 amino acids. Trimming cost V 10 bases and J 6 bases; bases outside gene matches: 11. The CDR3 sequence: CATDGQGRSEQYF. For the CDR3, the DNA is TGTGCCACCGACGGACAGGGTCGCTCCGAGCAGTACTTC.

This clonotype was detected many times. This chain connects TRBV12-3 or TRBV12-4 to TRBJ1-5, with 10 bases matching TRBD1. There are 15 residues in the CDR3. The V segment lost 2 bases and the J segment 4 bases; nucleotides outside the gene matches: 2. CDR3 in DNA: TGTGCCAGCAGTTTAAGGGACAGGGGAAATCAGCCCCAGCATTTT. This sequence encodes CASSLRDRGNQPQHF.

Many counts were recorded for this clonotype. This chain connects TRBV28 to TRBJ2-1, with a weak D call TRBD1 (5 bases). V lost 7 bases to trimming and J lost 3 bases, with 13 bases between them. The CDR3 is 14 residues long. Germline values: CDR1 MDHEN, CDR2 SYDVKM. The CDR3 DNA sequence: TGTGCCAGCACCCTAGGCAGGGACTACAATGAGCAGTTCTTC. Its protein is CASTLGRDYNEQFF.

The chain has TRBV3-1 and TRBJ2-1, with TRBD2 matching over 16 bases. The ends lost 3 bases at V and 5 bases at J; junction bases unmatched: 4. In germline, CDR1 is LGHDT, CDR2 YNNKEL (reference sequence). This CDR3 spans 17 amino acids. CDR3 coding DNA: TGTGCCAGCAGCCAGGGGACTAGCGGGGGGGCGGACAATGAGCAGTTCTTC. Amino acids: CASSQGTSGGADNEQFF.

This clonotype was counted at least ten times. The genes are TRBV24-1 and TRBJ2-7; TRBD1 or TRBD2 may be the D gene (6 bases each). Trimming removed 9 bases at V and 3 bases at J, with 14 bases between. The CDR3 consists of 13 residues. Germline CDR1 KGHDR, CDR2 SFDVKD. The CDR3 sequence: CATESRGGYEQYF. The CDR3, as DNA: TGTGCCACCGAGTCCAGGGGAGGCTACGAGCAGTACTTC.

This clonotype was observed a few times. J is TRBJ2-1 and V is TRBV30; D is possibly TRBD2 (5 bases). Trimming cost V 3 bases and J 3 bases, with 12 bases left between them. Germline lookup yields CDR1 GTSNPN and CDR2 SVGIG (reference sequence). This CDR3 has 14 amino acids. The CDR3 bases are TGTGCCTGGAGGGGTAGCGCGTTCTACAATGAGCAGTTCTTC. It yields the protein CAWRGSAFYNEQFF.

This clonotype was seen many times. The gene calls are TRBV12-3 or TRBV12-4 and TRBJ1-1; D not certain. V was cut by 5 bases and J by 4 bases, with 8 bases left in between. The CDR3 consists of 12 residues. CDR3 coding DNA: TGTGCCAGCAGTACACCTCGCACTGAAGCTTTCTTT. Residues: CASSTPRTEAFF.

This clonotype was recorded many times. V is TRBV27 and J is TRBJ1-1; a possible D gene is TRBD1 (6 bases). Trimming took off 5 bases at V and 5 bases at J, with 12 bases between the two ends. This CDR3 region has 13 residues. Germline CDR1 reads MNHEY; CDR2 reads SMNVEV (reference sequence). CDR3 amino acids: CASSDGTITEAFF. CDR3 DNA: TGTGCCAGCAGTGACGGGACAATAACTGAAGCTTTCTTT.

In this sample, this clonotype turned up many times. The chain recombines TRBV27 with TRBJ2-1; no firm D call. The CDR3 consists of 12 residues. Germline V gene lookup returns CDR1 MNHEY and CDR2 SMNVEV (reference sequence). Trimming left V 8 bases short and J 10 bases short, with 15 bases between. CDR3 coding DNA: TGTGCCAGCTCGACGAGCGTAAGAGAGCAGTTCTTC. Protein product: CASSTSVREQFF.

This clonotype was observed at least ten times. V is TRBV27 and J is TRBJ2-7, with a weak D call TRBD2 (5 bases). Trimming took off 3 bases at V and 0 bases at J, with 6 bases between the two ends. Germline assignment: CDR1 MNHEY and CDR2 SMNVEV (reference sequence). The CDR3 loop spans 13 amino acids. CDR3 nucleotides: TGTGCCAGCAGTTTGCGGGCCTCCTACGAGCAGTACTTC. Residues: CASSLRASYEQYF.

This clonotype was observed at least ten times. The V call is TRBV29-1, the J call TRBJ1-5, with D possibly TRBD1 on 6 matching bases. Germline V gene data show CDR1 as SQVTM and CDR2 as ANQGSEA. The CDR3 totals 15 residues. V dropped 2 bases and J dropped 11 bases, with 22 bases sitting between them. The CDR3 region is CSVETGGPLDRAQHF. As DNA, the CDR3 is TGCAGCGTTGAAACGGGGGGCCCTTTGGATAGGGCCCAGCATTTT.

This clonotype showed up just a few times. At one of its ends the junction is not consistent with the germline gene, which may arise from a read error. The chain recombines TRBV28 with TRBJ1-1; D gene uncertain. The length of the CDR3 is 13 residues. From germline, CDR1 is MDHEN and CDR2 SYDVKM. The CDR3 protein is CASSLTSNNEAFF. In DNA, the CDR3 is TGTGCCAGCAGTTTAACCAGTAACAATGAAGCTTTCTTT.

This chain links TRBV6-2 or TRBV6-3 with TRBJ1-1; possible D gene TRBD1, 5 bases. CDR1 is MNHEY and CDR2 is SVGEGT in the germline V gene. This CDR3 has 14 residues. The V end was cut by 0 bases, the J end by 6 bases, with 11 bases between. CDR3 residues: CASSYSALGAEAFF. The CDR3 region has the DNA TGTGCCAGCAGTTACTCGGCCCTGGGGGCTGAAGCTTTCTTT.

This clonotype was found many times. The J gene is TRBJ1-1, the V gene TRBV29-1; 9 nucleotides line up with TRBD1. The J segment lost 11 bases and the V segment lost 7 bases, leaving 11 bases of the junction unmatched. The V gene's germline CDR1 is SQVTM and CDR2 ANQGSEA. CDR3 length: 12 amino acids. CDR3: CSASLGTGIAFF. CDR3 coding DNA: TGCAGCGCCAGTCTCGGGACAGGGATCGCTTTCTTT. The full variable domain, rest sourced from reference TRBV29-1 and TRBJ1-1, is SAVISQKPSRDICQRGTSLTIQCQVDSQVTMMFWYRQQPGQSLTLIATANQGSEATYESGFVIDKFPISRPNLTFSTLTVSNMSPEDSSIYLCSASLGTGIAFFGQGTRLTVV.